Listed here is a single TCR beta chain. Germline loops: CDR1 LNHDA, CDR2 SQIVND (reference sequence). The CDR3 loop spans 13 amino acids. The ends were cut back, 3 bases at V and 5 bases at J, with 10 bases in the middle. This sample is drawn from a study of blood T cell repertoires in COVID-19. The repertoire was sequenced with immunoSEQ multiplex PCR; TCRdb's copy has only in-frame clones and lacks some. The sample holds roughly 200,000 clones, around 80% seen once. J is TRBJ1-2 and V is TRBV19; a possible D gene is TRBD1 (5 bases). The sample taken for sequencing was peripheral blood. The TCR comes from a woman over 75 with COVID-19, enrolled during active disease. CDR3 residues: CASSMDSGYGYTF. Written as DNA, the CDR3 is TGTGCCAGTAGTATGGATTCAGGGTATGGCTACACCTTC. The full variable domain, rest sourced from reference TRBV19 and TRBJ1-2, is DGGITQSPKYLFRKEGQNVTLSCEQNLNHDAMYWYRQDPGQGLRLIYYSQIVNDFQKGDIAEGYSVSREKKESFPLTVTSAQKNPTAFYLCASSMDSGYGYTFGSGTRLTVV.